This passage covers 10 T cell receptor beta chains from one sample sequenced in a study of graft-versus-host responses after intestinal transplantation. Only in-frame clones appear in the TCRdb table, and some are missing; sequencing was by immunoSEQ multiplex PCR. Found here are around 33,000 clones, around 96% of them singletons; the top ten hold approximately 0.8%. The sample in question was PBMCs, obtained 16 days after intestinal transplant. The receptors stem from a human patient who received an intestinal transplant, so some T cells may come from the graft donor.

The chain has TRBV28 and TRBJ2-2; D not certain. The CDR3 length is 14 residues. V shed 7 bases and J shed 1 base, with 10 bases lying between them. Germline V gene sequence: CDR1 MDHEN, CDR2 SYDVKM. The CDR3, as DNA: TGTGCCAGCACCTTGGACCAGAACACCGGGGAGCTGTTTTTT. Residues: CASTLDQNTGELFF. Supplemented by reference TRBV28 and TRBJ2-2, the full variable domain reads DVKVTQSSRYLVKRTGEKVFLECVQDMDHENMFWYRQDPGLGLRLIYFSYDVKMKEKGDIPEGYSVSREKKERFSLILESASTNQTSMYLCASTLDQNTGELFFGEGSRLTVL.

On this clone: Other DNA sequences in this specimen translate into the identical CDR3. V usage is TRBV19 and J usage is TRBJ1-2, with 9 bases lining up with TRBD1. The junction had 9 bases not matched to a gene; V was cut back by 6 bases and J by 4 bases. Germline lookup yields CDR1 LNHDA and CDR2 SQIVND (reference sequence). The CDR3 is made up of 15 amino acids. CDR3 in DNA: TGTGCCAGTAGCTCACCACAGGGGGCAGGCTATGGCTACACCTTC. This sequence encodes CASSSPQGAGYGYTF.

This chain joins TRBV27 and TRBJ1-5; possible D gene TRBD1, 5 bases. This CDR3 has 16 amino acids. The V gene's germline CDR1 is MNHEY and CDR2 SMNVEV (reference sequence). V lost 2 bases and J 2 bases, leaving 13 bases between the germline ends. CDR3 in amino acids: CASSLRGTYGNQPQHF. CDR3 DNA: TGTGCCAGCAGTTTAAGGGGCACCTATGGCAATCAGCCCCAGCATTTT.

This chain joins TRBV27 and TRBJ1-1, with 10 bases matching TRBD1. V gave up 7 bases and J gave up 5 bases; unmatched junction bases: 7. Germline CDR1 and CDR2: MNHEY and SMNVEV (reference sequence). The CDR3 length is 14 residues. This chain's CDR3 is CASTLGTGATEAFF. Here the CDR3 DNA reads TGTGCCAGCACCTTGGGGACAGGGGCTACTGAAGCTTTCTTT.

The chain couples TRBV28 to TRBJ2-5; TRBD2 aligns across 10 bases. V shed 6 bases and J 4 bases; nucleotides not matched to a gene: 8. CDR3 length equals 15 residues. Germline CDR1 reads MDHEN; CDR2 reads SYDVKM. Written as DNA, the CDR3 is TGTGCCAGCAGCCGCCTAGCGGGAGTTCCAGAGACCCAGTACTTC. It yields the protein CASSRLAGVPETQYF.

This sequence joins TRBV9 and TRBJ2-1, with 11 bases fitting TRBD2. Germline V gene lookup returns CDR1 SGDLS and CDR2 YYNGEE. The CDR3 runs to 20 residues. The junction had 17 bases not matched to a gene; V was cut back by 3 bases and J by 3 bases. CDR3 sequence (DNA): TGTGCCAGCAGCGCCCCCGCGTGGGGTGTAGCGGGAGGGCACTACAATGAGCAGTTCTTC. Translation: CASSAPAWGVAGGHYNEQFF.

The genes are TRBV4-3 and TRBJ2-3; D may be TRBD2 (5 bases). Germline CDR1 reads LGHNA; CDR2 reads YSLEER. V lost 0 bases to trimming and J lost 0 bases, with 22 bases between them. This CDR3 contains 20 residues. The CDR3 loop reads CASSQDGVNGNLPSTDTQYF. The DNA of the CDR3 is TGCGCCAGCAGCCAAGATGGCGTCAACGGGAATCTTCCTAGCACAGATACGCAGTATTTT.

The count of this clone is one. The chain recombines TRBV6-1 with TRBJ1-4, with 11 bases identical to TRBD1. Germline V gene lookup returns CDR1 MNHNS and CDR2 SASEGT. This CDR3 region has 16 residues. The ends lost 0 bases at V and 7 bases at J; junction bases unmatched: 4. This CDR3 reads CASSEAEGQGGEKLFF. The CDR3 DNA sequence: TGTGCCAGCAGTGAAGCGGAGGGACAGGGGGGTGAAAAACTGTTTTTT.

The CDR3 is CASSDALDRGNQPQHF. Written as DNA, the CDR3 is TGTGCCAGCAGTGATGCCCTTGACAGGGGCAATCAGCCCCAGCATTTT. The chain uses TRBV2 and TRBJ1-5, with 7 bases matching TRBD1. From germline, CDR1 is SNHLY and CDR2 FYNNEI. V lost 3 bases, J lost 2 bases, and 7 bases stayed unmatched. The CDR3 consists of 16 residues.

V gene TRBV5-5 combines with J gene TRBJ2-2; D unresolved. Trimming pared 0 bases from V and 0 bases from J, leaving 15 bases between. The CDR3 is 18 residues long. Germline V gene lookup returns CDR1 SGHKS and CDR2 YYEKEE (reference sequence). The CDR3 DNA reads TGTGCCAGCAGCTTGGGAGTAGGGCTGTTCGCGAACACCGGGGAGCTGTTTTTT. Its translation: CASSLGVGLFANTGELFF.